The 10 T cell receptor beta chains presented below share a single source sample, sequenced in a study of T cells in Graves' hyperthyroidism and ophthalmopathy. The source material, RNA transcripts, was used to amplify TCR beta CDR3 regions. In the first-round RT-PCR of the TCR CDR3, the HTBI primer set was used. MiXCR was run by TCRdb on the multiplex PCR reads, yielding one entry per CDR3 protein. The sample consists of fewer than 650,000 distinct CDR3 sequences, 13% to 15% of them appearing once. Sequencing used blood. The source is a woman aged 35 to 49 with Graves' hyperthyroidism.

The V call is TRBV20-1, the J call TRBJ2-3; weak D call: TRBD1 (5 bases). CDR1 is DFQATT and CDR2 is SNEGSKA in the germline V gene (reference sequence). The CDR3 has 14 amino acids. Trimming pared 6 bases from V and 5 bases from J, leaving 18 bases between. The CDR3 DNA follows: TGCAGTGCCAGGGCTGTTGAGGTTCAAGATACGCAGTATTTT. Translated, it gives CSARAVEVQDTQYF.

This clonotype was recorded many times. The chain joins TRBV20-1 to TRBJ2-7, with 7 bases lining up with TRBD2. With V trimmed by 6 bases and J by 0 bases, 11 bases remained unmatched. The CDR3 totals 15 residues. CDR1 DFQATT and CDR2 SNEGSKA come from the germline V gene (reference sequence). The DNA of the CDR3 is TGCAGTGCCCCCGTCCGGGAGGCCCCCTCCTACGAGCAGTACTTC. Translation gives CSAPVREAPSYEQYF.

This clonotype was recorded many times. The chain joins TRBV15 to TRBJ2-5, with 7 bases aligning to TRBD1. Trimming cost V 7 bases and J 1 base; bases outside gene matches: 9. CDR1 and CDR2 from the germline V gene are LNHNV and YYDKDF (reference sequence). This CDR3 has 15 residues. The CDR3 region is CATTKTTGPQETQYF. The CDR3 DNA reads as TGTGCCACCACAAAGACGACAGGGCCCCAAGAGACCCAGTACTTC. Full variable domain (outside the CDR3, taken from reference TRBV15 and TRBJ2-5): DAMVIQNPRYQVTQFGKPVTLSCSQTLNHNVMYWYQQKSSQAPKLLFHYYDKDFNNEADTPDNFQSRRPNTSFCFLDIRSPGLGDTAMYLCATTKTTGPQETQYFGPGTRLLVL.

As regards this clonotype: This may come from a read error, since a much larger clone is one base off. This sequence joins TRBV6-5 and TRBJ2-7; possible D gene TRBD2, 6 bases. The germline V gene encodes CDR1 MNHEY and CDR2 SVGAGI. This CDR3 comprises 15 residues. CDR3 region: CACSYGSGGNYEQYF. CDR3 DNA sequence: TGTGCCTGCAGTTACGGTAGTGGGGGGAACTACGAGCAGTACTTC.

The table lists this clonotype with many counts. The rearrangement links TRBV6-2 or TRBV6-3 to TRBJ1-2; 9 nucleotides match TRBD1. The CDR3 loop spans 18 amino acids. CDR1 and CDR2 from the germline V gene are MNHEY and SVGEGT. V dropped 5 bases and J dropped 5; count of bases not matched to a gene: 18. CDR3 in DNA: TGTGCCAGCAGTCGCCTGGGACAGGGATCGGTATTTGGGTATGGCTACACCTTC. Its translation: CASSRLGQGSVFGYGYTF.

This clonotype came up many times. This chain connects TRBV9 to TRBJ2-1; TRBD2 agrees at 10 bases. The V gene's germline CDR1 is SGDLS and CDR2 YYNGEE. With 2 bases clipped from V and 9 bases from J, the junction kept 5 bases outside the gene matches. The CDR3 contains 14 residues. DNA of the CDR3: TGTGCCAGCAGCGTCTCTAGCGGGAGTAGTGAGCAGTTCTTC. This gives the protein CASSVSSGSSEQFF.

This clonotype was recorded many times. V and J are TRBV15 and TRBJ2-7, with D perhaps TRBD1 (6 bases). V was clipped by 0 bases and J by 4 bases, with 10 bases between them. CDR3 length: 14 residues. Germline lookup yields CDR1 LNHNV and CDR2 YYDKDF (reference sequence). The CDR3 region is CATSRDLGGYEQYF. CDR3 DNA: TGTGCCACCAGCAGAGATTTAGGGGGTTACGAGCAGTACTTC.

This clonotype was observed many times. This chain joins TRBV14 and TRBJ2-1; D possibly corresponds to TRBD1 (6 bases). Trimming shortened V by 4 bases and J by 3 bases, and 13 bases separated the two germline ends. This CDR3 is 15 amino acids long. CDR1 SGHDN and CDR2 FVKESK come from the germline V gene. Written as DNA, the CDR3 is TGTGCCAGCAGCCCCTGGACAGTCATCTACAATGAGCAGTTCTTC. Amino acids: CASSPWTVIYNEQFF.

The sample holds a few counts of this clonotype. CDR3 loop: CSAQTGETQYF. The CDR3 nucleotides are TGCAGTGCGCAGACCGGAGAGACCCAGTACTTC. The chain uses TRBV20-1 and TRBJ2-5, with no clear D. The CDR3 length is 11 residues. The germline CDR1 and CDR2 sequences are DFQATT and SNEGSKA (reference sequence). V was trimmed by 6 bases and J by 4 bases, leaving 9 bases between them.

This clonotype appeared many times. This chain connects TRBV15 to TRBJ2-1, with TRBD1 identical over 7 bases. V lost 0 bases to trimming and J lost 4 bases; unmatched junction nucleotides: 3. The CDR3 sequence is 15 residues long. Germline V lookup: CDR1 LNHNV, CDR2 YYDKDF (reference sequence). The CDR3 spells CATSREQGLYNEQFF. The CDR3 DNA reads as TGTGCCACCAGCAGAGAACAGGGGCTTTACAATGAGCAGTTCTTC.